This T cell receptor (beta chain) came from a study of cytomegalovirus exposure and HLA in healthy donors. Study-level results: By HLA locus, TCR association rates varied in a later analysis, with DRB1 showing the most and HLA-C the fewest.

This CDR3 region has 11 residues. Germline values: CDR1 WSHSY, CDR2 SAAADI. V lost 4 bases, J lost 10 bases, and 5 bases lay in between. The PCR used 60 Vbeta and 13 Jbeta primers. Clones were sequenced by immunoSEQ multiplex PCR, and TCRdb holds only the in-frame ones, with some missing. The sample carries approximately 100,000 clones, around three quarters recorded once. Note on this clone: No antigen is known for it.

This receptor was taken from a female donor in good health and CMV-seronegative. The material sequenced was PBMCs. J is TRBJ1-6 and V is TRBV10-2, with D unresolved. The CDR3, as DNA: TGCGCCAGCAGTGGCGGCTCACCCCTCCACTTT. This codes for CASSGGSPLHF.